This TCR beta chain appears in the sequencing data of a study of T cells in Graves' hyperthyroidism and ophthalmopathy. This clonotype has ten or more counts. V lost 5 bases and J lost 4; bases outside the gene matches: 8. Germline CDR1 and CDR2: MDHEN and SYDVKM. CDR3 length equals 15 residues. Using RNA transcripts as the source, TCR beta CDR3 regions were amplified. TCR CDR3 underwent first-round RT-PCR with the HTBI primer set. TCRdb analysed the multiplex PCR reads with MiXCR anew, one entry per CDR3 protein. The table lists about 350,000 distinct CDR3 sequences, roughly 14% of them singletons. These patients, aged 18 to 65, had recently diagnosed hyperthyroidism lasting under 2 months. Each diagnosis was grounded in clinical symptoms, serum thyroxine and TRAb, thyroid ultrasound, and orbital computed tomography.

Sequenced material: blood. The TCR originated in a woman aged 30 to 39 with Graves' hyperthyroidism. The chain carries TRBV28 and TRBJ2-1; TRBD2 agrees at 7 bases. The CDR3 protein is CASSPLAEGYNEQFF. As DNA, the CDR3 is TGTGCCAGCAGTCCCCTAGCGGAAGGTTACAATGAGCAGTTCTTC.